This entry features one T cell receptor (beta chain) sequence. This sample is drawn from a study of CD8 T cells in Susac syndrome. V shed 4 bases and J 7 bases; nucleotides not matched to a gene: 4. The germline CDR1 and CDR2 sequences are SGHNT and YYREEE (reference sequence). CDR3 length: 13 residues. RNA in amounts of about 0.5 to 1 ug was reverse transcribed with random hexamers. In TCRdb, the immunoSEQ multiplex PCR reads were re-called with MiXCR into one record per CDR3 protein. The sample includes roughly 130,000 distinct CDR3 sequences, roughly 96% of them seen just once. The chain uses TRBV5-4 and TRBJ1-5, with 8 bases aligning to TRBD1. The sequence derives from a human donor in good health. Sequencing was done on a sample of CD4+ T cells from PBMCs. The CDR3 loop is CASSVGQGQPQHF. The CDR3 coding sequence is TGTGCCAGCAGCGTTGGACAGGGCCAGCCCCAGCATTTT.